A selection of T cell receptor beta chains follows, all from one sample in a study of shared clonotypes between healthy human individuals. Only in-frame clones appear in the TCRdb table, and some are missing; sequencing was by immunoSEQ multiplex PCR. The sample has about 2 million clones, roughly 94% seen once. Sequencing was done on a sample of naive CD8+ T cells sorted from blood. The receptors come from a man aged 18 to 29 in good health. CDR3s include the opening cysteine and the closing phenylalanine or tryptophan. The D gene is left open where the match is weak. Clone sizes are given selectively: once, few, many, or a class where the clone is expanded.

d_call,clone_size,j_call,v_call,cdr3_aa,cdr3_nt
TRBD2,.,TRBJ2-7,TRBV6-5,CASSPGLTYEQYF,TGTGCCAGCAGTCCGGGACTAACCTACGAGCAGTACTTC
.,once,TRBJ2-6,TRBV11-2,CASSLRNSGANVLTF,TGTGCCAGCAGCTTAAGGAACTCTGGGGCCAACGTCCTGACTTTC
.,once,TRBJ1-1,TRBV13,CASRMGGGTEAFF,TGTGCCAGCAGGATGGGAGGGGGGACTGAAGCTTTCTTT
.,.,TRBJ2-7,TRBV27,CASTPTGSTGEIYEQYF,TGTGCCAGCACCCCAACGGGTTCAACGGGGGAGATCTACGAGCAGTACTTC
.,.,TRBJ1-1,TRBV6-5,CASSYSQSGFTEAFF,TGTGCCAGCAGTTACTCCCAAAGCGGGTTCACTGAAGCTTTCTTT
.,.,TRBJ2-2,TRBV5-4,CASSLDPGLTGELFF,TGTGCCAGCAGCTTGGACCCAGGGTTAACCGGGGAGCTGTTTTTT
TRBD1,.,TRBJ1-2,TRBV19,CASSIRDRGLQTGTF,TGTGCCAGTAGTATCCGGGACAGGGGCCTCCAGACGGGAACCTTC
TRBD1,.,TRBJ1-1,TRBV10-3,CAISESRGQGNTEAFF,TGTGCCATCAGTGAGTCGCGGGGACAGGGGAACACTGAAGCTTTCTTT
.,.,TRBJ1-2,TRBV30,CAWKGWTERNYGYTF,TGTGCCTGGAAGGGATGGACAGAAAGGAACTATGGCTACACCTTC
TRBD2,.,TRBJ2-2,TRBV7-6,CASSRREGTGELFF,TGTGCCAGCAGCCGGAGGGAGGGGACCGGGGAGCTGTTTTTT
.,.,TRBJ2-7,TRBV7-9,CASSLGAGSHEQYF,TGTGCCAGCAGCTTAGGGGCGGGAAGCCACGAGCAGTACTTC
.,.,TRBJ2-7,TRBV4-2,CASSQDGREQYF,TGTGCCAGCAGCCAAGATGGGAGAGAGCAGTACTTC
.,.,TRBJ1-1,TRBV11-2,CASSLFQGRTEAFF,TGTGCCAGCAGCCTCTTTCAGGGTAGAACTGAAGCTTTCTTT
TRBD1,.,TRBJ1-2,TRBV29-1,CSVTTGVGSTF,TGCAGCGTTACGACAGGGGTTGGATCCACCTTC
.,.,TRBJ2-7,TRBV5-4,CASSFSGRLYEQYF,TGTGCCAGCAGCTTCTCGGGCCGCCTCTACGAGCAGTACTTC
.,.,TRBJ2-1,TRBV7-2,CASSLVGLYNEQFF,TGTGCCAGCAGCCTGGTGGGACTTTACAATGAGCAGTTCTTC
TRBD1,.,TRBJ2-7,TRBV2,CAITWGTVSYEQYF,TGTGCCATAACTTGGGGGACAGTCTCCTACGAGCAGTACTTC
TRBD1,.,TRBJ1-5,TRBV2,CATRPGQGYQPQHF,TGTGCCACCCGACCGGGACAGGGGTACCAGCCCCAGCATTTT
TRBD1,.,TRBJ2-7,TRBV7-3,CASSLGGQGPYEQYF,TGTGCCAGCAGCTTAGGGGGACAGGGACCCTACGAGCAGTACTTC
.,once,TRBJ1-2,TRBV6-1,CASSESTGFYGYTF,TGTGCCAGCAGTGAGTCTACAGGATTCTATGGCTACACCTTC
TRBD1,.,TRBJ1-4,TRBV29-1,CSATGGTVSEKLFF,TGCAGCGCCACAGGGGGGACAGTCAGCGAAAAACTGTTTTTT
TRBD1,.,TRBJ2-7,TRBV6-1,CASSQGVAYEQYF,TGTGCCAGCAGCCAGGGGGTGGCCTACGAGCAGTACTTC
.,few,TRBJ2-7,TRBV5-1,CASSLEDNSYEQYF,TGCGCCAGCAGCTTGGAGGACAACTCCTACGAGCAGTACTTC
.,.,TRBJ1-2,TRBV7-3,CASSDTNEQGSYTF,TGTGCCAGCAGCGACACCAACGAACAGGGTAGCTACACCTTC
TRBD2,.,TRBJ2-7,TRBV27,CASSLGGGLREQYF,TGTGCCAGCAGTTTAGGCGGGGGGCTCAGAGAGCAGTACTTC
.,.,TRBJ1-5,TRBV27,CASRGFGGNQPQHF,TGTGCCAGCCGTGGTTTTGGGGGCAATCAGCCCCAGCATTTT
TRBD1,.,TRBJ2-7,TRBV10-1,CASSEVRGLGEQYF,TGCGCCAGCAGTGAGGTGAGGGGGCTAGGAGAGCAGTACTTC
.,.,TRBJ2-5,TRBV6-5,CASSPDSGGGETQYF,TGTGCCAGCAGTCCCGACAGCGGAGGAGGAGAGACCCAGTACTTC
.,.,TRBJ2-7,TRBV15,CATSRDRGPLGEQYF,TGTGCCACCAGCAGAGATCGGGGACCCCTCGGCGAGCAGTACTTC